The present entry profiles one TCR beta chain with its context. What it binds is not known. This entry comes from a study of CXCR3-negative and CXCR3-positive naive CD8 T cells. Preparation of TRB cDNA libraries relied on 5' RACE carrying UMI labels. TCRdb re-called the 5' RACE reads; one entry per CDR3 protein, DNA not given. Its table records some 54,000 distinct CDR3 sequences. This CDR3 is 15 amino acids long. Germline V gene lookup returns CDR1 LGHNA and CDR2 YSLEER. Study-level results: CXCR3-positive naive cells carried more hydrophobic TRB CDR3s than CXCR3-negative ones. TRB CDR3 properties indicated TCR strength, while surface CD5 was similar across naive subsets.

The sequenced sample was naive CXCR3+ CD8+ T cells from blood. The subset here: CD45RO-CCR7+CD27+CD95- naive CD8+ T cells expressing CXCR3 (TNR3+). The genes are TRBV4-3 and TRBJ1-6. This clonotype was sampled from a human donor in good health. Some clones in this sample may be carry-over from other donors' samples. Here the CDR3 reads CASSQDRQVYGPLHF.